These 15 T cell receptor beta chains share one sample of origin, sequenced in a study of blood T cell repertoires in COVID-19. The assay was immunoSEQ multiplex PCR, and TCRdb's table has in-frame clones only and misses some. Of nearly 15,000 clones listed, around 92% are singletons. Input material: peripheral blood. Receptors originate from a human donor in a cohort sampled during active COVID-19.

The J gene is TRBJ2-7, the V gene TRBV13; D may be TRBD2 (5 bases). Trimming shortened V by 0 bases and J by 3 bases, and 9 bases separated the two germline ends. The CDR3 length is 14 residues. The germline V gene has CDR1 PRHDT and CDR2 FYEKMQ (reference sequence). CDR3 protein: CASSLGAGLYEQYF. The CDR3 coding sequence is TGTGCCAGCAGCTTAGGTGCGGGTCTCTACGAGCAGTACTTC.

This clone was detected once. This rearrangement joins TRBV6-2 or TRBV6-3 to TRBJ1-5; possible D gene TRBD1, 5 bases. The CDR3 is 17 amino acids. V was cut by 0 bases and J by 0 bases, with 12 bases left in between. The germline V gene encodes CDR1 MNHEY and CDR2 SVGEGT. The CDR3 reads CASSYSLAGNSNQPQHF. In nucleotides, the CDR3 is TGTGCCAGCAGTTACTCATTGGCAGGGAATAGCAATCAGCCCCAGCATTTT.

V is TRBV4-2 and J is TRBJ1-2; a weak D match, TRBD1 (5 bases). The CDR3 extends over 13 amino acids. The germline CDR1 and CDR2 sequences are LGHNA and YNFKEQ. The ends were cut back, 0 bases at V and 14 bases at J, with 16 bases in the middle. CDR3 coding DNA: TGTGCCAGCAGCCAAGAGCGGGGACTTTCCGGGACCTTC. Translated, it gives CASSQERGLSGTF.

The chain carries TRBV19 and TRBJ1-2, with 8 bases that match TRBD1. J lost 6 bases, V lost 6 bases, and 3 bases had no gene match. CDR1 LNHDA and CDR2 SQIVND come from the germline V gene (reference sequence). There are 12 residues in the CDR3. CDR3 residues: CASRSGGDGYTF. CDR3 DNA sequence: TGTGCCAGTAGATCAGGGGGCGATGGCTACACCTTC.

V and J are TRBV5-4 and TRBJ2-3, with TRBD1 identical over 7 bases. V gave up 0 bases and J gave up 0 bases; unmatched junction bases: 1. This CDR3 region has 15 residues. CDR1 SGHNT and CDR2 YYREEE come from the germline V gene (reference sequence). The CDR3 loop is CASSLGQGSTDTQYF. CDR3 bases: TGTGCCAGCAGCTTGGGACAGGGTAGCACAGATACGCAGTATTTT.

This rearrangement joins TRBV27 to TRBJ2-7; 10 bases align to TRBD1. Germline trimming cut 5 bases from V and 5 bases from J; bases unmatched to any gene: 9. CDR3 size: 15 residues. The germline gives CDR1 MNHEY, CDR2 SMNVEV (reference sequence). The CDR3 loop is CASSPWDRGTHEQYF. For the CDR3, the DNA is TGTGCCAGCAGTCCTTGGGACAGGGGTACCCACGAGCAGTACTTC.

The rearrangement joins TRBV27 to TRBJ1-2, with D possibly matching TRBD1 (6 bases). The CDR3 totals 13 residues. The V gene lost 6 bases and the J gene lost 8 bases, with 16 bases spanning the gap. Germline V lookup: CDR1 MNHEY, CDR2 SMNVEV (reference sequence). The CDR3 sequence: CASRPSGGGGYTF. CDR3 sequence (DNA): TGTGCCAGCAGGCCTTCGGGGGGCGGAGGCTACACCTTC.

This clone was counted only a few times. As DNA, the CDR3 is TGCGCCAGCTTTCTAGGCGATGGCTACACCTTC. Translating it yields CASFLGDGYTF. V is TRBV10-1 and J is TRBJ1-2; D gene ambiguous. CDR3 length equals 11 residues. Deletions cut 8 bases from V and 6 bases from J, with 10 bases between. Germline lookup yields CDR1 WNHNN and CDR2 SYGVQD (reference sequence).

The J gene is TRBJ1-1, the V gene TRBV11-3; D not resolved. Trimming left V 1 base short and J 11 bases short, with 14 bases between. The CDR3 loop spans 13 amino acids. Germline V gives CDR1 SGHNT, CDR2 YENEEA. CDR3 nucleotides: TGTGCCAGCAGCTTAGCGCGAGAGACAAAGGCTTTCTTT. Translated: CASSLARETKAFF.

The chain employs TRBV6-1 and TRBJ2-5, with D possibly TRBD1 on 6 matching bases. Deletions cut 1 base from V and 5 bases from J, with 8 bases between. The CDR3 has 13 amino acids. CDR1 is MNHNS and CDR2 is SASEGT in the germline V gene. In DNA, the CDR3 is TGTGCCAGCAGTGAAGGGACAGCGGAGACCCAGTACTTC. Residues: CASSEGTAETQYF.

The CDR3 reads CASSPDRMNTEAFF. The DNA for the CDR3 is TGTGCCAGCAGCCCCGACAGGATGAACACTGAAGCTTTCTTT. The V and J genes are TRBV7-8 and TRBJ1-1, with D possibly TRBD1 on 6 matching bases. The CDR3 runs to 14 residues. Germline V gives CDR1 SGHVS, CDR2 FQNEAQ. V shed 5 bases and J shed 0 bases, with 10 bases lying between them.

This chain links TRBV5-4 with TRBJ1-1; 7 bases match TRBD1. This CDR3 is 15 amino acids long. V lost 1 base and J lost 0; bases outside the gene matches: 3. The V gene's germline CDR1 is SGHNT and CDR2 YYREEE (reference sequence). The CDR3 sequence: CASSLKGAMNTEAFF. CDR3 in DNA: TGTGCCAGCAGCTTGAAGGGGGCGATGAACACTGAAGCTTTCTTT.

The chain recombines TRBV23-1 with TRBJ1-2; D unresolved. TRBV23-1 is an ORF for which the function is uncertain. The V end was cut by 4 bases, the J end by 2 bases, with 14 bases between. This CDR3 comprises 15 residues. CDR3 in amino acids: CASSPRDEPNYGYTF. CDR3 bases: TGCGCCAGCAGTCCCCGGGATGAACCAAACTATGGCTACACCTTC.

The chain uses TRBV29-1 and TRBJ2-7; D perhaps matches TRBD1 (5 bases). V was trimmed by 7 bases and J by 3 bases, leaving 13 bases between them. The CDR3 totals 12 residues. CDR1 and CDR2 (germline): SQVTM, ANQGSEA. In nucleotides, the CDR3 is TGCAGCGCCTTAGGACATGACTACGAGCAGTACTTC. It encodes CSALGHDYEQYF.

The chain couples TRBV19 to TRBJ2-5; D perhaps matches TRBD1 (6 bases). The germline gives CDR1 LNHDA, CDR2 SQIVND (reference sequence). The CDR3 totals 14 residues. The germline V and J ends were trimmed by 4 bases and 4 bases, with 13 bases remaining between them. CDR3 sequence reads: CASSTNRVGETQYF. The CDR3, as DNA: TGTGCCAGTAGTACGAACAGGGTTGGAGAGACCCAGTACTTC.